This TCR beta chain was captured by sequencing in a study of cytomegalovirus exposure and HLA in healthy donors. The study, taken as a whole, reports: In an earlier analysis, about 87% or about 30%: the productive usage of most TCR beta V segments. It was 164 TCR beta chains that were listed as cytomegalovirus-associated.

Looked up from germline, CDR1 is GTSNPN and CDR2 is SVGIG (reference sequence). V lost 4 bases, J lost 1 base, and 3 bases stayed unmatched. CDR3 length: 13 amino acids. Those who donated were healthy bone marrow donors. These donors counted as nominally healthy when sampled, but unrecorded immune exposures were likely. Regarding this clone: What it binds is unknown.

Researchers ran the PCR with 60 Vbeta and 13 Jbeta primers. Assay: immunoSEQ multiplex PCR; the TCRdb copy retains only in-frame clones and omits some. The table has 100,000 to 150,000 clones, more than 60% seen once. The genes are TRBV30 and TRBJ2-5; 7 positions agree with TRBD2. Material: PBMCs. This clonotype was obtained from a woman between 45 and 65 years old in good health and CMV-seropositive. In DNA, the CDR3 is TGTGCCTGGACTAGCGGATTCCAAGAGACCCAGTACTTC. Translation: CAWTSGFQETQYF.